This entry describes one T cell receptor beta chain. Its antigen target is currently unknown. No much larger clone exists at a distance of one base, and base qualities are not known. Using the deep immunoSEQ assay, multiplex PCR amplified TCR CDR3 regions from genomic DNA. Extracted genomic DNA from each cell subset was distributed evenly across all wells of several immunoSEQ 96-well plates, and each plate was treated as a replicate. For unsorted PBMC, approximately 0.3 ug of genomic DNA, equivalent to about 30,000 T cell genomes, went into each replicate PCR. Ten immunoSEQ deep assay plates were used to sequence the unsorted PBMC genomic DNA. Purified libraries were quantified with a Qubit 3.0 fluorometer, sized on a Bioanalyzer 2100, and re-quantified with the KAPA Library Quantification kit. A separate single-read 150-cycle Illumina NextSeq 550 flow cell was used to sequence each immunoSEQ 96-well plate. Per the original workflow: Because only junctional sequences without quality scores were contained in the immunoSEQ output, filtering matching that applied to full-length reads could not be performed. Sequences were annotated with PyIR, a Python wrapper for IgBLAST v1.9, and V/J genes and CDR3 were assigned using IMGT germline references. Any read was removed if the V/J assignment was weak (E-value above 1e-6), the CDR3 was missing, or the read contained stop codons, out-of-frame junctions, or ambiguous translated residues. V3J clonotypes were defined by identical inferred V gene, J gene, and CDR3 amino acid sequence. Percentage overlap between repertoires was calculated by dividing the number of shared unique clonotypes by the size of the smaller repertoire. Three approaches were used to assess repertoire richness: RTK rarefaction, the Chao1 estimator, and Recon v2.1 estimates of unobserved clonotypes. The table comes from immuneACCESS by way of TCRdb, which keeps in-frame sequences with V and J called. Part of the clones is missing from these tables; in studies checked, under half for an unresolved V gene and the rest for unknown reasons. V and J calls and clone size follow that table, whereas D and trimming were derived from the DNA. For this sample the table gives 400,000 to 500,000 clones, of which 76% were detected only once. In total, the top ten clones hold approximately 13% of the sample.

Donors were healthy HIV-negative adults with no recently reported acute infections or vaccinations. All donors were Caucasian adults living in Nashville, Tennessee, USA. In the unsorted samples, approximately 82 million PBMCs were counted, and genomic DNA was extracted using the QIAamp DNA Blood Mini kit. Blood was collected by leukapheresis, and PBMCs were isolated by Ficoll-Histopaque density gradient centrifugation and then cryopreserved in liquid nitrogen vapor phase. This entry comes from a study of shared clonotypes between healthy human individuals (dated by TCRdb to the early 2020s). For the study in its entirety: The cohort included a few men and a couple of women between 18 and 49 years of age. To estimate repertoire size and how much clonotype sharing occurs between individuals, the study deeply sequenced the blood TCR repertoires of 5 or 6 healthy adults. Different laboratories and diverse techniques were used to prepare libraries and sequence TCR repertoires, to increase sequencing depth and limit assay-specific biases. Leukapheresis yielded between about 0.94 and 9.5 billion PBMCs per donor. General conclusions and limits of the study: Sampling was restricted to blood, and TCR repertoires in tissue are likely to differ from TCR repertoires in blood. The small number of donors limited the genetic and exposure-history diversity represented. Based on pairwise subsampling, the degree of clonotype sharing among donors was expected to be affected by sequencing depth.

V is pared back by 4 bases and J by 5 bases, with 11 bases lying between the germline termini. The CDR3 starts with the cysteine, ends with the phenylalanine, and has 14 residues. Left in the record is the CDR3 DNA by itself, 42 bases read in frame from the first base. CDR1 and CDR2 are drawn from the germline V gene: SNHLY, FYNNEI. The chain is encoded by TRBV2 joined to TRBJ2-2; the D segment could be TRBD2, given 5 matching bases. The TCR sequence derives from a middle-aged woman in good health. Some clones in this sample may be carry-over from other donors' samples. Sequencing was performed on PBMCs. The CDR3 reads as follows: CASSGVGLTGELFF. The DNA sequence is TGTGCCAGCAGTGGGGTAGGACTGACCGGGGAGCTGTTTTTT.